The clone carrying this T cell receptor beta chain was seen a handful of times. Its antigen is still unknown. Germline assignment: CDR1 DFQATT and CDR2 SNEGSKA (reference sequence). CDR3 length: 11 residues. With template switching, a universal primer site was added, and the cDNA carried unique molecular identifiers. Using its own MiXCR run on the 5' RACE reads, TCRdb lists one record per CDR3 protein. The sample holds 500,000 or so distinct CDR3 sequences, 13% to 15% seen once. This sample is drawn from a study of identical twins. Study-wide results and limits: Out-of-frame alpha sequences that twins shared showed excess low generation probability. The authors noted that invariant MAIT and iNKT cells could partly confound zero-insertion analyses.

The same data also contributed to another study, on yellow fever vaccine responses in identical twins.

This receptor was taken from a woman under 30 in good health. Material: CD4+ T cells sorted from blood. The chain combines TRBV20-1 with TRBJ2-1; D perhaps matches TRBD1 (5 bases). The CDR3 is CSGHIYNEQFF. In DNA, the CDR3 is TGCAGCGGACATATCTACAATGAGCAGTTCTTC.